This T cell receptor beta chain was identified in a study of T cells after yellow fever vaccination. General observations from the study: Clonotypes appearing in both CD4 and CD8 compartments existed, and their share was small. Clones that expanded after primary vaccination mostly reappeared after the booster (approximately 96% CD4, about 89% CD8).

Of note for this clonotype: Its target is unknown.

This CDR3 has 14 amino acids. CDR1 is SGHRS, CDR2 YFSETQ, per germline. The ends lost 7 bases at V and 0 bases at J; junction bases unmatched: 4. TCRdb processed the 5' RACE reads anew with MiXCR; each CDR3 protein has one entry. The table records 400,000 to 650,000 distinct CDR3 sequences, 21% of them present only once. The J gene is TRBJ1-3, the V gene TRBV5-1; 7 nucleotides align to TRBD1. The sequence was collected from a man between 18 and 29 years old who received the YFV17D yellow fever vaccine. The sample here was PBMCs, taken about 20 days after the first yellow fever vaccination. CDR3 sequence reads: CASQGQPSGNTIYF. For the CDR3, the DNA is TGCGCCAGCCAGGGACAGCCCTCTGGAAACACCATATATTTT.